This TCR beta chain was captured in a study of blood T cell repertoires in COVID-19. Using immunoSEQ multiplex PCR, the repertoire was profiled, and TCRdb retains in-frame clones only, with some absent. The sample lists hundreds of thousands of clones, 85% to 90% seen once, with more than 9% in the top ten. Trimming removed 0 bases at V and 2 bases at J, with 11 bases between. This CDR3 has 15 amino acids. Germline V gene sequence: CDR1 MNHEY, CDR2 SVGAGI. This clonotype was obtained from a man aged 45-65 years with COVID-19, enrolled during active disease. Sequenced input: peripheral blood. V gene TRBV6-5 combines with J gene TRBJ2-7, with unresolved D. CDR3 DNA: TGTGCCAGCAGTTACTCGAACAAAAATCCCTACGAGCAGTACTTC. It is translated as CASSYSNKNPYEQYF.